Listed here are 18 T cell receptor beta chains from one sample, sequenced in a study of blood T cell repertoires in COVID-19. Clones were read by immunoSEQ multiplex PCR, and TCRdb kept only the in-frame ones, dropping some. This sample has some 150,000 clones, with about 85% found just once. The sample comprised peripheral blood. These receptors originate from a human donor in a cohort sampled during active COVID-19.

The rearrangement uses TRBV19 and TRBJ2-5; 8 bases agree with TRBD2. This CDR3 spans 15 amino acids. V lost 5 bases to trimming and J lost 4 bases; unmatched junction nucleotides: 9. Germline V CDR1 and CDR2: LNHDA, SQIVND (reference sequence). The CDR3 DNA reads TGTGCCAGTAGTGTTCGGGGGGGGCAAGGAGAGACCCAGTACTTC. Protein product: CASSVRGGQGETQYF.

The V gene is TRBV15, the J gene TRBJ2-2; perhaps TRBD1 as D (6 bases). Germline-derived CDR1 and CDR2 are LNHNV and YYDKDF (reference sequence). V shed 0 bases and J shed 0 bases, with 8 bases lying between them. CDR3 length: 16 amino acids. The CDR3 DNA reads TGTGCCACCAGCAGAGATAAGGGGGCGAACACCGGGGAGCTGTTTTTT. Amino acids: CATSRDKGANTGELFF.

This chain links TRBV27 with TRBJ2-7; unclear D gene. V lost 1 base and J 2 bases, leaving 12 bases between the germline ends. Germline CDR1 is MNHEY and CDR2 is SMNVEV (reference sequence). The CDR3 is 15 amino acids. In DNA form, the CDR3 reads TGTGCCAGCAGTTTATTCGCGCAGGCTCCCTACGAGCAGTACTTC. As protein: CASSLFAQAPYEQYF.

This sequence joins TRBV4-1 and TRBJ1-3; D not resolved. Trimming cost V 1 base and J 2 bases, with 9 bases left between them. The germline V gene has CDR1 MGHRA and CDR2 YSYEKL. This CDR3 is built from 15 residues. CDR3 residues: CASSQGRGTGNTIYF. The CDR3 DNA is TGCGCCAGCAGCCAAGGTCGGGGTACTGGAAACACCATATATTTT.

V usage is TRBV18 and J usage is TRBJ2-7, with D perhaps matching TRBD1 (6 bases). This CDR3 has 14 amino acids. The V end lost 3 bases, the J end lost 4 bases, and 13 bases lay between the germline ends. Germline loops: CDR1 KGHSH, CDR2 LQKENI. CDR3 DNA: TGTGCCAGCTCACCGTCCAGGGGCACGTACGAGCAGTACTTC. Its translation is CASSPSRGTYEQYF.

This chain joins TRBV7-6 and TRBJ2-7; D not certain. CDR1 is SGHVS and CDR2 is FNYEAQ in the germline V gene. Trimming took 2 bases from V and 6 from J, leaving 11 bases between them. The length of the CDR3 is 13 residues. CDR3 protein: CASSLKQPGEQYF. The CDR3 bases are TGTGCCAGCAGCTTAAAACAGCCTGGCGAGCAGTACTTC.

The CDR3 DNA follows: TGTGCCAGCAGTGAATGGGGGAGAGGGGGCGTAGGCAAAAACATTCAGTACTTC. This gives the protein CASSEWGRGGVGKNIQYF. This chain links TRBV6-1 with TRBJ2-4; TRBD1 aligns across 7 bases. V lost 2 bases and J lost 3; bases outside the gene matches: 13. CDR1 MNHNS and CDR2 SASEGT come from the germline V gene. This CDR3 is built from 18 residues.

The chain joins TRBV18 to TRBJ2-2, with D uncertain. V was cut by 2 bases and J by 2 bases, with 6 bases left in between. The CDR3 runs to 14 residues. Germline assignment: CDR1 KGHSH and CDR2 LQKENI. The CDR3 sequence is CASSPSFNTGELFF. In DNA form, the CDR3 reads TGTGCCAGCTCACCATCTTTCAACACCGGGGAGCTGTTTTTT.

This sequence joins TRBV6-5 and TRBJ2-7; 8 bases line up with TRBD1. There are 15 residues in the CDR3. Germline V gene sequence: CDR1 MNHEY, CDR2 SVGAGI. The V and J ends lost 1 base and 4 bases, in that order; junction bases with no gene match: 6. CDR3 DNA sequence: TGTGCCAGCAGTTACTTCCCGCAGGGGGCTTACGAGCAGTACTTC. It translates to CASSYFPQGAYEQYF.

Here the CDR3 reads CASSLSSSGGAYEQYF. The CDR3 nucleotides read TGTGCCAGCAGCTTGTCATCTAGCGGGGGGGCCTACGAGCAGTACTTC. The chain joins TRBV5-4 to TRBJ2-7; 12 bases align to TRBD2. CDR1 and CDR2 (germline): SGHNT, YYREEE (reference sequence). Unmatched junction bases numbered 4, after V lost 1 base and J lost 2 bases. CDR3 length: 16 residues. The variable domain in full, with the rest retrieved from reference TRBV5-4 and TRBJ2-7, is ETGVTQSPTHLIKTRGQQVTLRCSSQSGHNTVSWYQQALGQGPQFIFQYYREEENGRGNFPPRFSGLQFPNYSSELNVNALELDDSALYLCASSLSSSGGAYEQYFGPGTRLTVT.

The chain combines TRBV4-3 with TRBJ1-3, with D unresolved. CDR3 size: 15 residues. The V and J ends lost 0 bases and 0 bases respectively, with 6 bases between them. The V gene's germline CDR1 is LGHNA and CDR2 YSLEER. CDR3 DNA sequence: TGCGCCAGCAGCCAAGACCCCCGCTCTGGAAACACCATATATTTT. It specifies CASSQDPRSGNTIYF.

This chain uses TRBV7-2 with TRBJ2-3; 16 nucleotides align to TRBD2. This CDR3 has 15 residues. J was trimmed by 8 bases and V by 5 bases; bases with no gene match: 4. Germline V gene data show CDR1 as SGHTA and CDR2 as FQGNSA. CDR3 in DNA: TGTGCCAGCAGCAAGGGACTAGCGGGGGGGCCTACGCAGTATTTT. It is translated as CASSKGLAGGPTQYF. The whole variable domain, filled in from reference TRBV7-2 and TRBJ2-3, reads GAGVSQSPSNKVTEKGKDVELRCDPISGHTALYWYRQSLGQGLEFLIYFQGNSAPDKSGLPSDRFSAERTGGSVSTLTIQRTQQEDSAVYLCASSKGLAGGPTQYFGPGTRLTVL.

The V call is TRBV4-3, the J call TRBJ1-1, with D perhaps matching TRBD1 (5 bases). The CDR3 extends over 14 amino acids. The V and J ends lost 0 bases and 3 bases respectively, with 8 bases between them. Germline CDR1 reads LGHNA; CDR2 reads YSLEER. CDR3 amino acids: CASSQDLGDTEAFF. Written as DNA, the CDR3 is TGCGCCAGCAGCCAAGACTTAGGGGACACTGAAGCTTTCTTT.

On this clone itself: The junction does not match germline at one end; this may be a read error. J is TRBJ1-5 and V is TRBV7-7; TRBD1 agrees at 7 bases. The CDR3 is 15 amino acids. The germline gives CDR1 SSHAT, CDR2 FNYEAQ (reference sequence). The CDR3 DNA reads TGTGCTAGCAGCTTGGGGGACAGTAGCAATCAGCCCCAGCATTTT. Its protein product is CASSLGDSSNQPQHF.

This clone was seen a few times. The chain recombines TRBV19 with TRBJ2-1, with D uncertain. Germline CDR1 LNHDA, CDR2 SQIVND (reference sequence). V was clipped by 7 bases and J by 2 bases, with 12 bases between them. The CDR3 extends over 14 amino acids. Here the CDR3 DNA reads TGTGCCAGTAATCCAGGTCAAACCTACAATGAGCAGTTCTTC. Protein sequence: CASNPGQTYNEQFF.

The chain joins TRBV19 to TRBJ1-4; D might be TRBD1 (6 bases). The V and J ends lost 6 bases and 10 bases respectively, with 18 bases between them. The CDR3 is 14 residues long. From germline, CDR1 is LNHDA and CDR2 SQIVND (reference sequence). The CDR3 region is CASSQAGGAGKLFF. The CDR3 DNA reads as TGTGCCAGTAGCCAGGCGGGGGGGGCAGGAAAACTGTTTTTT.

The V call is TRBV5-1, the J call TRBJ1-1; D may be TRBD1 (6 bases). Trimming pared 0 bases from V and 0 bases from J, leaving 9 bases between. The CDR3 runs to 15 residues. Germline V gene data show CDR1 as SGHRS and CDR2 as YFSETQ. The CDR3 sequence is CASSLAGQLNTEAFF. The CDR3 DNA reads TGCGCCAGCAGCTTGGCGGGACAACTGAACACTGAAGCTTTCTTT.

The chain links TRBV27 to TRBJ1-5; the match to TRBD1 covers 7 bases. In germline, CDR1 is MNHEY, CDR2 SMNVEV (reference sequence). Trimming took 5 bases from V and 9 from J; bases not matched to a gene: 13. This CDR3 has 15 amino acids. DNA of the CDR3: TGTGCCAGCAGTCCTCGACAGGGCGGGGTGAGGCCCCAGCATTTT. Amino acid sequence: CASSPRQGGVRPQHF.